The next 20 T cell receptor beta chains were all read from a single sample in a study of response to subunit inactivated influenza vaccine. TCRdb analysed the RT-PCR reads with MiXCR anew, one entry per CDR3 protein. Among around 750,000 distinct CDR3 sequences, approximately 21% were seen once, and the ten largest hold 10% to 13%. The sample consisted of PBMCs from blood, taken around 5 days after vaccination. The receptors come from a man aged 50 or older who received an inactivated influenza vaccine.

The chain joins TRBV12-3 or TRBV12-4 to TRBJ2-7, with TRBD2 identical over 9 bases. The J segment lost 0 bases and the V segment lost 5 bases, leaving 5 bases of the junction unmatched. This CDR3 is built from 15 residues. The CDR3: CASSPQAGGSYEQYF. CDR3 DNA: TGTGCCAGCAGTCCCCAAGCGGGGGGCTCCTACGAGCAGTACTTC.

The chain links TRBV5-1 to TRBJ2-5; the D gene is possibly TRBD2 (5 bases). This CDR3 is built from 15 residues. V was cut by 4 bases and J by 1 base, with 14 bases left in between. The germline V gene has CDR1 SGHRS and CDR2 YFSETQ. CDR3 amino acids: CASSAQASLQETQYF. The CDR3 nucleotides read TGCGCCAGCAGCGCGCAAGCTAGCCTCCAAGAGACCCAGTACTTC.

This clonotype was recorded a few times. This chain uses TRBV3-1 with TRBJ2-5, with 8 positions matching TRBD1. The CDR3 spans 16 residues. Germline assignment: CDR1 LGHDT and CDR2 YNNKEL (reference sequence). Trimming at V came to 1 base and at J to 2 bases, leaving 6 bases not matched to a gene. This CDR3 reads CASSQVYRGRQETQYF. The CDR3 coding sequence is TGTGCCAGCAGCCAAGTGTACAGGGGGAGGCAAGAGACCCAGTACTTC.

This clonotype was recorded a few times. V usage is TRBV20-1 and J usage is TRBJ2-3; the D is unclear. Trimming pared 2 bases from V and 0 bases from J, leaving 12 bases between. This CDR3 region has 15 residues. Germline V CDR1 and CDR2: DFQATT, SNEGSKA (reference sequence). CDR3 sequence reads: CSARLPGRSTDTQYF. CDR3 in DNA: TGCAGTGCTAGACTACCGGGCCGAAGCACAGATACGCAGTATTTT.

The CDR3 spells CSVPRVDNEQFF. In nucleotides, the CDR3 is TGCAGCGTACCGCGGGTCGACAATGAGCAGTTCTTC. This chain joins TRBV29-1 and TRBJ2-1, with a weak D call TRBD2 (5 bases). V dropped 6 bases and J dropped 5 bases, with 11 bases sitting between them. The germline gives CDR1 SQVTM, CDR2 ANQGSEA. There are 12 residues in the CDR3.

This clonotype appeared a few times. The chain employs TRBV20-1 and TRBJ1-3, with D perhaps TRBD1 (6 bases). The CDR3 has 13 amino acids. The germline V and J ends were trimmed by 5 bases and 1 base, with 9 bases remaining between them. CDR1 and CDR2 (germline): DFQATT, SNEGSKA (reference sequence). This CDR3 is CSAQGGSGNTIYF. In DNA, the CDR3 is TGCAGTGCTCAAGGGGGGTCTGGAAACACCATATATTTT.

This clonotype was counted only a few times. The chain employs TRBV29-1 and TRBJ2-3; the D gene could be TRBD1 or TRBD2 (7 bases each). The germline V gene has CDR1 SQVTM and CDR2 ANQGSEA. V lost 6 bases and J 0 bases, leaving 13 bases between the germline ends. This CDR3 has 14 amino acids. The DNA for the CDR3 is TGCAGCGTGGCAGGGGGGGTTAGCACAGATACGCAGTATTTT. Protein product: CSVAGGVSTDTQYF.

This clonotype has a count of ten or more. The rearrangement joins TRBV5-1 to TRBJ1-5; D gene uncertain. Trimming pared 0 bases from V and 9 bases from J, leaving 13 bases between. Germline CDR1 SGHRS, CDR2 YFSETQ. The CDR3 totals 14 residues. Here the CDR3 DNA reads TGCGCCAGCAGCTTGGCCCCGGAAGAGGGGCCCCAGCATTTT. The encoded protein is CASSLAPEEGPQHF. Filled out from reference TRBV5-1 and TRBJ1-5, the complete variable domain reads KAGVTQTPRYLIKTRGQQVTLSCSPISGHRSVSWYQQTPGQGLQFLFEYFSETQRNKGNFPGRFSGRQFSNSRSEMNVSTLELGDSALYLCASSLAPEEGPQHFGDGTRLSIL.

This clonotype appeared a few times. The chain joins TRBV12-3 or TRBV12-4 to TRBJ1-4, with TRBD1 matching over 10 bases. The CDR3 has 15 residues. The junction had 8 bases not matched to a gene; V was cut back by 6 bases and J by 7 bases. CDR3 coding DNA: TGTGCCAGCAGCCCCGACAGGGGGCTAGGTGAAAAACTGTTTTTT. Translating gives CASSPDRGLGEKLFF.

A few counts support this clonotype. This chain links TRBV10-3 with TRBJ2-3, with 8 bases that match TRBD2. This CDR3 contains 17 residues. V lost 4 bases and J lost 0; bases outside the gene matches: 9. Germline V gene lookup returns CDR1 ENHRY and CDR2 SYGVKD. CDR3: CAISAQRGSSSTDTQYF. In DNA form, the CDR3 reads TGTGCCATCAGTGCCCAGCGGGGGTCCTCTAGCACAGATACGCAGTATTTT.

This chain uses TRBV6-5 with TRBJ1-1; TRBD1 matches 9 bases. The length of the CDR3 is 12 residues. Trimming removed 5 bases from V and 10 bases from J; junction bases left unmatched: 5. Looked up from germline, CDR1 is MNHEY and CDR2 is SVGAGI. The CDR3 reads CASSRTGVRAFF. The CDR3 DNA follows: TGTGCCAGCAGTCGGACAGGGGTAAGAGCTTTCTTT.

This clonotype was observed a handful of times. V gene TRBV20-1 combines with J gene TRBJ2-5; the D gene is possibly TRBD2 (6 bases). CDR3 length: 13 residues. CDR1 DFQATT and CDR2 SNEGSKA come from the germline V gene (reference sequence). V was cut by 0 bases and J by 4 bases, with 9 bases left in between. In DNA, the CDR3 is TGCAGTGCTAGAGATCCCGGGGGAGAGACCCAGTACTTC. Translation: CSARDPGGETQYF.

The chain combines TRBV4-3 with TRBJ2-1; 7 bases align to TRBD1. The CDR3 runs to 16 residues. Germline lookup yields CDR1 LGHNA and CDR2 YSLEER. The ends lost 4 bases at V and 4 bases at J; junction bases unmatched: 10. CDR3 residues: CASSLTGDSVYNEQFF. In nucleotides, the CDR3 is TGCGCCAGCAGCCTTACCGGGGACAGCGTTTACAATGAGCAGTTCTTC.

The V and J genes are TRBV30 and TRBJ1-2; D remains unclear. This CDR3 spans 12 amino acids. Germline values: CDR1 GTSNPN, CDR2 SVGIG (reference sequence). Trimming pared 1 base from V and 6 bases from J, leaving 9 bases between. CDR3 loop: CAWSGILDGYTF. The CDR3 coding sequence is TGTGCCTGGAGTGGGATTTTAGATGGCTACACCTTC.

In its sample, this clonotype was seen many times. This rearrangement joins TRBV5-5 to TRBJ2-1; TRBD2 agrees at 11 bases. The CDR3 spans 16 residues. Losses at the gene ends were 4 bases for V and 12 bases for J; bases not matched to a gene: 15. Germline CDR1 SGHKS, CDR2 YYEKEE (reference sequence). In nucleotides, the CDR3 is TGTGCCAGCAGCCCAAACCCATCGACTAGCGGGAAATGGCAGTTCTTC. Protein product: CASSPNPSTSGKWQFF.

The J gene is TRBJ2-1, the V gene TRBV6-1; 9 bases map to TRBD2. The CDR3 spans 16 residues. Germline loops: CDR1 MNHNS, CDR2 SASEGT. After removal of 7 bases from V and 4 bases from J, the junction contained 11 bases not matched to a gene. The chain's CDR3 is CASTGGASGVYNEQFF. As DNA, the CDR3 is TGTGCCAGCACTGGCGGGGCTAGCGGGGTGTACAATGAGCAGTTCTTC.

This clonotype has only a few counts. This chain connects TRBV11-2 to TRBJ1-2, with 8 bases matching TRBD1. CDR3 size: 14 residues. The germline V gene has CDR1 SGHAT and CDR2 FQNNGV. V gave up 1 base and J gave up 8 bases; unmatched junction bases: 6. The CDR3 reads CASSLVRTGKGYTF. Written as DNA, the CDR3 is TGTGCCAGCAGCTTAGTGCGGACAGGGAAGGGCTACACCTTC.

This clonotype has just a few counts. The rearrangement uses TRBV5-1 and TRBJ1-2; TRBD1 agrees at 10 bases. With V trimmed by 3 bases and J by 1 base, 3 bases remained unmatched. CDR1 and CDR2 from the germline V gene are SGHRS and YFSETQ. The CDR3 covers 15 residues. The CDR3 region has the DNA TGCGCCAGCAGCTCGGGGACAGGGGTTAACTATGGCTACACCTTC. This translates into CASSSGTGVNYGYTF.

V is TRBV5-7 and J is TRBJ2-3; 9 bases match TRBD2. TRBV5-7 is an ORF, and what it does is uncertain. The V and J ends lost 8 bases and 0 bases, in that order; junction bases with no gene match: 7. CDR3 length: 15 residues. CDR3 residues: CASLAGRTSTDTQYF. DNA of the CDR3: TGTGCCAGTCTAGCGGGGCGGACTAGCACAGATACGCAGTATTTT.

Turning to this clonotype: The junction departs from germline at one end; a sequencing error may be responsible. The V gene is TRBV20-1, the J gene TRBJ1-1; TRBD1 matches 7 bases. This CDR3 is 16 amino acids long. Germline V CDR1 and CDR2: DFQATT, SNEGSKA (reference sequence). The DNA for the CDR3 is TGCAGTGCTAGAGATCCCCTGACAGGGTATACCACTGAAGTTTTCTTT. Protein product: CSARDPLTGYTTEVFF.